The TCR beta chain under discussion was sequenced for a study of blood T cells in healthy people across ages. Sample-barcoded 5' priming and a J-beta primer mix drove a second PCR of roughly 6 to 12 cycles. MiXCR was run by TCRdb on the 5' RACE reads, yielding one entry per CDR3 protein. The sample carries 1.8 million or so distinct CDR3 sequences, approximately 39% recorded once. Study observations and caveats: When set beside aged donors, long-lived donors presented more naive CD4+ cells and higher diversity.

The germline V and J ends were trimmed by 8 bases and 8 bases, with 18 bases remaining between them. This CDR3 region has 13 residues. From germline, CDR1 is MNHEY and CDR2 SMNVEV (reference sequence). Details on this clonotype: As yet, its antigen is unknown.

Healthy Caucasian individuals from Russia aged about 6 to 90 served as donors. The TCR sequence derives from a human donor in good health. The specimen was blood. This rearrangement joins TRBV27 to TRBJ1-2; D gene uncertain. Written as DNA, the CDR3 is TGTGCCAGCGCCATCAAGGAGGGAATAGGCTACACCTTC. It codes for CASAIKEGIGYTF.